The 12 T cell receptor beta chains presented below share a single source sample, sequenced in a study of control samples from healthy donors and cancer patients. Only in-frame clones appear in the TCRdb table, and some are missing; sequencing was by immunoSEQ multiplex PCR. Of around 170,000 clones listed, approximately 86% were seen once; the top ten hold 4.9%. Sequenced: blood. All receptors derive from a woman in her 30s in good health.

The chain is built from TRBV7-9 and TRBJ2-1; 7 bases are shared with TRBD2. J lost 0 bases, V lost 4 bases, and 12 bases had no gene match. The CDR3 is made up of 18 amino acids. Germline V gene data show CDR1 as SEHNR and CDR2 as FQNEAQ (reference sequence). The CDR3 nucleotides read TGTGCCAGCAGCTCGAGGGGAGGGAGTAAGGGCTCCTACAATGAGCAGTTCTTC. Its translation: CASSSRGGSKGSYNEQFF.

The chain combines TRBV7-9 with TRBJ1-1; possibly TRBD1 for D (5 bases). The V gene lost 8 bases and the J gene lost 11 bases, with 24 bases spanning the gap. In germline, CDR1 is SEHNR, CDR2 FQNEAQ (reference sequence). The CDR3 runs to 14 residues. The CDR3 nucleotides are TGTGCCAGCTTGGTGGCCGACGGGGGTCGACTCGCTTTCTTT. Protein sequence: CASLVADGGRLAFF.

The rearrangement links TRBV6-1 to TRBJ2-3, with 11 bases that match TRBD2. Germline lookup yields CDR1 MNHNS and CDR2 SASEGT. The length of the CDR3 is 16 residues. Trimming at V came to 3 bases and at J to 6 bases, leaving 8 bases not matched to a gene. CDR3 sequence: CASSERLAGRGDTQYF. The CDR3 DNA reads TGTGCCAGCAGTGAGCGACTAGCGGGACGGGGGGATACGCAGTATTTT.

J is TRBJ2-7 and V is TRBV6-2 or TRBV6-3; no definite D call. CDR3 length: 16 residues. CDR1 and CDR2 from the germline V gene are MNHEY and SVGEGT. V dropped 0 bases and J dropped 0 bases, with 12 bases sitting between them. As DNA, the CDR3 is TGTGCCAGCAGTTACTCTCGGGCCGTGAGCTCCTACGAGCAGTACGTC. It specifies CASSYSRAVSSYEQYV.

This chain connects TRBV6-4 to TRBJ2-3, with 11 bases lining up with TRBD2. The CDR3 is made up of 15 amino acids. V was clipped by 0 bases and J by 4 bases; unmatched bases: 0. CDR1 and CDR2 (germline): MRHNA, SNTAGT. The CDR3 sequence is CASSDSLAGADTQYF. CDR3 bases: TGTGCCAGCAGTGACTCACTAGCGGGGGCAGATACGCAGTATTTT.

The rearrangement links TRBV11-2 to TRBJ2-3; D remains ambiguous. The V gene lost 2 bases and the J gene lost 0 bases, with 9 bases spanning the gap. This CDR3 has 15 residues. Germline CDR1 is SGHAT and CDR2 is FQNNGV. The DNA of the CDR3 is TGTGCCAGCAGCTTACAGGTATCTAGCACAGATACGCAGTATTTT. It codes for CASSLQVSSTDTQYF.

The chain couples TRBV4-1 to TRBJ2-7; D might be TRBD1 or TRBD2, each matching 5 bases. CDR1 and CDR2 from the germline V gene are MGHRA and YSYEKL. The CDR3 is made up of 14 amino acids. Trimming left V 5 bases short and J 2 bases short, with 13 bases between. The chain's CDR3 is CASSVGPGPYEQYF. CDR3 coding DNA: TGCGCCAGCAGCGTGGGACCGGGCCCCTACGAGCAGTACTTC.

The chain joins TRBV27 to TRBJ1-1; D is perhaps TRBD1 (6 bases). CDR1 and CDR2 (germline): MNHEY, SMNVEV (reference sequence). This CDR3 is 13 amino acids long. Trimming took off 1 base at V and 4 bases at J, with 7 bases between the two ends. The CDR3 loop is CASSLLGGTEAFF. CDR3 nucleotides: TGTGCCAGCAGTTTATTAGGGGGCACTGAAGCTTTCTTT.

The rearrangement joins TRBV4-1 to TRBJ1-1; D gene unclear. This CDR3 contains 14 residues. Between the trimmed V and J ends, which lost 4 bases and 1 base, there was a span of 10 bases. Per the germline V gene, CDR1 is MGHRA and CDR2 is YSYEKL. CDR3 sequence reads: CASSPRITNTEAFF. The CDR3 bases are TGCGCCAGCAGCCCCCGGATAACGAACACTGAAGCTTTCTTT.

The chain employs TRBV6-4 and TRBJ2-7, with 8 bases lining up with TRBD1. Germline values: CDR1 MRHNA, CDR2 SNTAGT. V shed 6 bases, J shed 4 bases, and the junction held 11 bases outside the gene matches. CDR3 length: 15 residues. CDR3 residues: CASSTGQGRAYEQYF. The CDR3 bases are TGTGCCAGCAGCACTGGACAGGGTCGGGCGTACGAGCAGTACTTC.

The V gene is TRBV5-1, the J gene TRBJ2-4, with D perhaps given as TRBD1 or TRBD2 (6 bases each). Deletions cut 3 bases from V and 1 base from J, with 23 bases between. CDR3 size: 19 residues. CDR1 and CDR2 (germline): SGHRS, YFSETQ. CDR3 bases: TGCGCCAGCAGCTCCAACCCTAAGTGGGGGGCGCGGGCCAAAAACATTCAGTACTTC. It yields the protein CASSSNPKWGARAKNIQYF.

The chain combines TRBV7-9 with TRBJ2-3, with TRBD2 identical over 12 bases. This CDR3 is 17 amino acids long. J was trimmed by 5 bases and V by 5 bases; bases with no gene match: 11. The germline CDR1 and CDR2 sequences are SEHNR and FQNEAQ (reference sequence). This chain's CDR3 is CASSPLQSSGRGDTQYF. CDR3 bases: TGTGCCAGCAGCCCCCTCCAGTCTAGCGGGAGGGGAGATACGCAGTATTTT.